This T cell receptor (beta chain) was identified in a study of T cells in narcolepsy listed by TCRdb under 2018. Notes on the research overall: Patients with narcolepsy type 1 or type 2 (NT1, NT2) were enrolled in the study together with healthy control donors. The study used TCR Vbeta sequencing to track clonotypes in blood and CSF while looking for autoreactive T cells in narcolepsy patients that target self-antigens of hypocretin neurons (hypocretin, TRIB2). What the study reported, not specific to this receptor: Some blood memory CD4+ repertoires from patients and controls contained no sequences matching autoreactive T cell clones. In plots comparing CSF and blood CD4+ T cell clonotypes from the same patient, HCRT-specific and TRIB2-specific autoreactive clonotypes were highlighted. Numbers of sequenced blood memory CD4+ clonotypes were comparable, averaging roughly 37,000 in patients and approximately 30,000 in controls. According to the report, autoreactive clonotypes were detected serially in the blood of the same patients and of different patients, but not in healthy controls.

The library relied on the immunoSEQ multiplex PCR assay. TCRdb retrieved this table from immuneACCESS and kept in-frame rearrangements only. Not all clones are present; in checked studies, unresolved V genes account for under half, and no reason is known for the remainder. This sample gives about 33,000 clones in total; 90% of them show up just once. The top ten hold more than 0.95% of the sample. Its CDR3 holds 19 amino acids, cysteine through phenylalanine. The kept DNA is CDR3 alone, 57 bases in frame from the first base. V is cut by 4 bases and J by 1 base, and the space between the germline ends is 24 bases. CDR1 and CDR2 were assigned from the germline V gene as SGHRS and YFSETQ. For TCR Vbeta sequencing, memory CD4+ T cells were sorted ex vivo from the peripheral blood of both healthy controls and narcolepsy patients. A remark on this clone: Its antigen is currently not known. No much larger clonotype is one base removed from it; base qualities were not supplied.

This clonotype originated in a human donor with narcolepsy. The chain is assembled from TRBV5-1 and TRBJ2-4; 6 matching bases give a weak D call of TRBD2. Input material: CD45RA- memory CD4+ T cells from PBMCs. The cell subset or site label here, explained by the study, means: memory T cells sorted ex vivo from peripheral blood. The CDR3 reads CASSMNERAPQAAKNIQYF. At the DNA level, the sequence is TGCGCCAGCAGCATGAATGAGCGGGCCCCTCAGGCGGCCAAAAACATTCAGTACTTC.